This T cell receptor (beta chain) came from a study of chemoradiotherapy in HPV16-positive cancers. For the study at large: Candidate HPV-specific clones and shared TCR motifs came from two HPV16-positive patients. The study's findings and limits: During treatment, candidate HPV-specific clones and E7-related motifs expanded in tumor.

Data came from immunoSEQ multiplex PCR; TCRdb stores just in-frame clones and leaves some out. The sample lists about 7,900 clones; approximately 75% were seen once. Over chemoradiotherapy, repertoires were sampled more than once. The germline CDR1 and CDR2 sequences are GTSNPN and SVGIG (reference sequence). V shed 8 bases and J 1 base; nucleotides not matched to a gene: 7. The CDR3 is 14 amino acids. To note about this clone: What it binds is unknown.

This material was collected from a patient who underwent chemoradiotherapy. The chain links TRBV30 to TRBJ2-3; 9 nucleotides align to TRBD1. The TCR sequence derives from a human donor with HPV-associated anogenital cancer. The CDR3 region has the DNA TGTGCCATCTTACAGGGGGCACGCACAGATACGCAGTATTTT. Amino acid sequence: CAILQGARTDTQYF.